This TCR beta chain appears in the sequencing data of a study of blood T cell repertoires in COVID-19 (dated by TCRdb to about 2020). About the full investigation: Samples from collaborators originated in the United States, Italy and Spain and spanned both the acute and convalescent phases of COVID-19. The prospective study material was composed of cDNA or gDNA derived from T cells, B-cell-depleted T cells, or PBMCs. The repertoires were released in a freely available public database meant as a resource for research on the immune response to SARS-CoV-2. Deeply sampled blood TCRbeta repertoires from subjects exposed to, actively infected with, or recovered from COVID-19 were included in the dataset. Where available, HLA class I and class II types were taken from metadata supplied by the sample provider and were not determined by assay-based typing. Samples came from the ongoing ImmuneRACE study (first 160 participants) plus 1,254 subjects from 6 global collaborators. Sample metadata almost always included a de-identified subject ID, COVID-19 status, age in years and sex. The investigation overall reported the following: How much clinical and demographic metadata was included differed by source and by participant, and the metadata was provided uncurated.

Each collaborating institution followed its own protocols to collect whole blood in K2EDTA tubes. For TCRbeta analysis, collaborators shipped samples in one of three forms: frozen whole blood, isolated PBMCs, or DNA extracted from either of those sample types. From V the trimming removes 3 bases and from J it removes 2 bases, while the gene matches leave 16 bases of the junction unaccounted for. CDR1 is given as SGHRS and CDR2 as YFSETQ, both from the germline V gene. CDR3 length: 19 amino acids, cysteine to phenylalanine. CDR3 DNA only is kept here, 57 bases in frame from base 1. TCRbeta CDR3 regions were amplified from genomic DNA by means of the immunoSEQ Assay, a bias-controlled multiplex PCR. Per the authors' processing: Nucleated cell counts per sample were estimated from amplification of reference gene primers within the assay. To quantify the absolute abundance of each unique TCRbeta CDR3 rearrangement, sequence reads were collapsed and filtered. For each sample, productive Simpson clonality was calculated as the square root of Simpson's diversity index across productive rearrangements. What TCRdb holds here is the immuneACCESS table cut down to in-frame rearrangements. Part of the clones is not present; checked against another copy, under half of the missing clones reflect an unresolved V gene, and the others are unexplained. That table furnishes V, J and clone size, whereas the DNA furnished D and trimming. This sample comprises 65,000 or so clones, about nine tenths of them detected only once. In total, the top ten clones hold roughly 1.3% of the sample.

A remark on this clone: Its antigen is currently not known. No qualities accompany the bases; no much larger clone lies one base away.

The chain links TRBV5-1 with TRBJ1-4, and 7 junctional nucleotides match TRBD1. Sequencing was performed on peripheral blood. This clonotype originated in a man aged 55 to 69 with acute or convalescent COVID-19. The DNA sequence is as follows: TGCGCCAGCAGCTCTGGAGGTTCGGGAGGGGGCCGGACTAATGAAAAACTGTTTTTT. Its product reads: CASSSGGSGGGRTNEKLFF.